A selection of T cell receptor beta chains follows, all from one sample in a study of control samples from healthy donors and cancer patients. The method was immunoSEQ multiplex PCR; TCRdb's version includes in-frame clones alone and lacks a portion of them. The table shows some 130,000 clones, with around 90% occurring only once. Sequencing input: blood. These receptors were obtained from a man aged 18 to 29 in good health. CDR3s include the opening cysteine and the closing phenylalanine or tryptophan. The D gene is left open where the match is weak. The size field is filled for only some rows; it gives once, few, many or a size class.

d_gene: -; v_gene: TRBV2; j_gene: TRBJ1-2; abundance: few; CDR3nt: TGTGCCAGCAGTGAAGCGCGGGGGGACCGTGGCTACACCTTC; CDR3aa: CASSEARGDRGYTF
d_gene: -; v_gene: TRBV4-1; j_gene: TRBJ1-5; abundance: few; CDR3nt: TGCGCCAGCAGCGCAAGGGACGGAGGGGATCAGCCCCAGCATTTT; CDR3aa: CASSARDGGDQPQHF
d_gene: TRBD1; v_gene: TRBV11-2; j_gene: TRBJ1-1; abundance: -; CDR3nt: TGTGCCAGCAGCACCTACAGGGGGCCGGGGACTGAAGCTTTCTTT; CDR3aa: CASSTYRGPGTEAFF
d_gene: -; v_gene: TRBV3-1/TRBV3-2; j_gene: TRBJ1-4; abundance: -; CDR3nt: TGTGCCAGCAGCCAGGGTGACCTGAAAGGAAAACTGTTTTTT; CDR3aa: CASSQGDLKGKLFF
d_gene: TRBD1; v_gene: TRBV10-3; j_gene: TRBJ2-3; abundance: -; CDR3nt: TGTGCCATCAGTGAAAGACTGGGACAGTCCACGCAGTATTTT; CDR3aa: CAISERLGQSTQYF
d_gene: -; v_gene: TRBV12-3/TRBV12-4; j_gene: TRBJ1-1; abundance: -; CDR3nt: TGTGCCAGCAGCCTTACAGGCGGCCTCCAAGCTTTCTTT; CDR3aa: CASSLTGGLQAFF
d_gene: -; v_gene: TRBV6-6; j_gene: TRBJ2-3; abundance: -; CDR3nt: TGTGCCAGCAGTTCCAGCACAGATACGCAGTATTTT; CDR3aa: CASSSSTDTQYF
d_gene: -; v_gene: TRBV4-1; j_gene: TRBJ2-7; abundance: -; CDR3nt: TGCGCCAGCAGCCAAAGGGTACTAACCTCCTACGAGCAGTACTTC; CDR3aa: CASSQRVLTSYEQYF
d_gene: -; v_gene: TRBV12-5; j_gene: TRBJ2-3; abundance: few; CDR3nt: TGTGCTAGTGGTTTGGTACGGACGGCTCGCACAGATACGCAGTATTTT; CDR3aa: CASGLVRTARTDTQYF
d_gene: TRBD2; v_gene: TRBV4-1; j_gene: TRBJ2-5; abundance: -; CDR3nt: TGCGCCAGCAGCGACACGCTAGCGGGGGGGCTTGAGACCCAGTACTTC; CDR3aa: CASSDTLAGGLETQYF
d_gene: TRBD2; v_gene: TRBV12-5; j_gene: TRBJ2-3; abundance: -; CDR3nt: TGTGCTAGTGGTTTGGGTGGGGGGGCAGATACGCAGTATTTT; CDR3aa: CASGLGGGADTQYF
d_gene: -; v_gene: TRBV7-9; j_gene: TRBJ1-6; abundance: -; CDR3nt: TGTGCCAGCAGCTGGGACCGCCTCCTACCCCTCCACTTT; CDR3aa: CASSWDRLLPLHF
d_gene: -; v_gene: TRBV7-3; j_gene: TRBJ2-5; abundance: -; CDR3nt: TGTGCCAGCAGCTTGCACATGGGGGCGCGGGAGACCCAGTACTTC; CDR3aa: CASSLHMGARETQYF
d_gene: -; v_gene: TRBV9; j_gene: TRBJ1-2; abundance: -; CDR3nt: TGTGCCAGCAGCCCCGATTACCGCTATGGCTACACCTTC; CDR3aa: CASSPDYRYGYTF
d_gene: -; v_gene: TRBV5-1; j_gene: TRBJ2-3; abundance: -; CDR3nt: TGCGCCAGCAGCTTGGAAGATACGCAGTATTTT; CDR3aa: CASSLEDTQYF
d_gene: TRBD1; v_gene: TRBV29-1; j_gene: TRBJ1-4; abundance: few; CDR3nt: TGCAGCGTGGGGCAGGGGGGATTTGAAAAACTGTTTTTT; CDR3aa: CSVGQGGFEKLFF
d_gene: TRBD1; v_gene: TRBV9; j_gene: TRBJ2-2; abundance: -; CDR3nt: TGTGCCAGCAGCGTAGGGGGGACAGGGCTCACCGGGGAGCTGTTTTTT; CDR3aa: CASSVGGTGLTGELFF
d_gene: -; v_gene: TRBV30; j_gene: TRBJ2-7; abundance: once; CDR3nt: TGTGCCTGGAGTGTAGATCCTCCGGACGGAGACTCCTACGAGCAGTACTTC; CDR3aa: CAWSVDPPDGDSYEQYF
d_gene: -; v_gene: TRBV7-2; j_gene: TRBJ2-3; abundance: -; CDR3nt: TGTGCCAGCAGCGATCCATCTGCGCTAGCGGATACGCAGTATTTT; CDR3aa: CASSDPSALADTQYF
d_gene: -; v_gene: TRBV7-9; j_gene: TRBJ2-1; abundance: -; CDR3nt: TGTGCCAGCTGGGGTGCGGGGGCACGAGAGCAGTTCTTC; CDR3aa: CASWGAGAREQFF
d_gene: TRBD1; v_gene: TRBV9; j_gene: TRBJ1-1; abundance: -; CDR3nt: TGTGCCAGCAGCCGAGAAACTACCGACAGGGGCACTGAAGCTTTCTTT; CDR3aa: CASSRETTDRGTEAFF
d_gene: -; v_gene: TRBV5-1; j_gene: TRBJ2-3; abundance: -; CDR3nt: TGCGCCAGCAGCCTCGGGGATCCAAATACGCAGTATTTT; CDR3aa: CASSLGDPNTQYF
d_gene: TRBD2; v_gene: TRBV11-2; j_gene: TRBJ2-3; abundance: -; CDR3nt: TGTGCCAGCAGCTTACCCAGCGGGGGAAACACAGATACGCAGTATTTT; CDR3aa: CASSLPSGGNTDTQYF
d_gene: TRBD2; v_gene: TRBV5-1; j_gene: TRBJ2-7; abundance: -; CDR3nt: TGCGCCAGCAAAGAAGCGGGGTACTACGAGCAGTACTTC; CDR3aa: CASKEAGYYEQYF
d_gene: TRBD2; v_gene: TRBV6-1; j_gene: TRBJ2-5; abundance: -; CDR3nt: TGTGCCAGCAGTGAAGGATTACTAGCGGCACAAGAGACCCAGTACTTC; CDR3aa: CASSEGLLAAQETQYF
d_gene: -; v_gene: TRBV9; j_gene: TRBJ2-3; abundance: -; CDR3nt: TGTGCCAGCAGCGCCGGGTTGTCCTCAGATACGCAGTATTTT; CDR3aa: CASSAGLSSDTQYF
d_gene: -; v_gene: TRBV11-2; j_gene: TRBJ1-1; abundance: -; CDR3nt: TGTGCCAGCAGCCTGGACAGAGGGGTTGGAGCTTTCTTT; CDR3aa: CASSLDRGVGAFF
d_gene: -; v_gene: TRBV5-5; j_gene: TRBJ2-5; abundance: -; CDR3nt: TGTGCCAGCAGCACGGTGGCGGGAGAGACCCAGTACTTC; CDR3aa: CASSTVAGETQYF
d_gene: TRBD1; v_gene: TRBV7-6; j_gene: TRBJ2-5; abundance: -; CDR3nt: TGTGCCAGCAGCTTCAGGGGGCTCGGGGAGACCCAGTACTTC; CDR3aa: CASSFRGLGETQYF
d_gene: TRBD1; v_gene: TRBV30; j_gene: TRBJ1-2; abundance: -; CDR3nt: TGTGCCTGGACCGCAGGGGGCCGGTATGGCTACACCTTC; CDR3aa: CAWTAGGRYGYTF
d_gene: -; v_gene: TRBV7-2; j_gene: TRBJ1-6; abundance: -; CDR3nt: TGTGCCAGCAGCTTGGGATTCCCACCCCTCCACTTT; CDR3aa: CASSLGFPPLHF
d_gene: TRBD1; v_gene: TRBV11-2; j_gene: TRBJ1-2; abundance: once; CDR3nt: TGTGCCAGCAGCTCACTAACCCGGTCGAGGGGGCGAGGCTACACCTTC; CDR3aa: CASSSLTRSRGRGYTF
d_gene: TRBD1; v_gene: TRBV5-5; j_gene: TRBJ1-2; abundance: few; CDR3nt: TGTGCCAGCAGCTTGGACCCAGGGGGCTCTAACTATGGCTACACCTTC; CDR3aa: CASSLDPGGSNYGYTF
d_gene: -; v_gene: TRBV2; j_gene: TRBJ2-7; abundance: -; CDR3nt: TGTGCCAGCACTTACCACGAGCAGTACTTC; CDR3aa: CASTYHEQYF
d_gene: -; v_gene: TRBV9; j_gene: TRBJ2-2; abundance: -; CDR3nt: TGTGCCAGCCGTGGGACACCGAACACCGGGGAGCTGTTTTTT; CDR3aa: CASRGTPNTGELFF
d_gene: -; v_gene: TRBV2; j_gene: TRBJ2-3; abundance: -; CDR3nt: TGTGCCAGCAGTCCTATAGTAACAGATACGCAGTATTTT; CDR3aa: CASSPIVTDTQYF
d_gene: -; v_gene: TRBV7-3; j_gene: TRBJ2-7; abundance: -; CDR3nt: TGTGCCATCAGTGGGGGCTGGTCATACGAGCAGTACTTC; CDR3aa: CAISGGWSYEQYF
d_gene: TRBD2; v_gene: TRBV10-2; j_gene: TRBJ2-5; abundance: -; CDR3nt: TGCGCCAGCAGGTGGGCTAGCGGGGGTTGGGAGACCCAGTACTTC; CDR3aa: CASRWASGGWETQYF
d_gene: TRBD1; v_gene: TRBV7-9; j_gene: TRBJ2-3; abundance: once; CDR3nt: TGTGCCAGCAGCCGACCCGACAGGGGTAGCACAGATACGCAGTATTTT; CDR3aa: CASSRPDRGSTDTQYF
d_gene: -; v_gene: TRBV27; j_gene: TRBJ2-2; abundance: -; CDR3nt: TGTGCCAGCAGTTTTGCCGGCAAGAACACCGGGGAGCTGTTTTTT; CDR3aa: CASSFAGKNTGELFF
d_gene: TRBD1; v_gene: TRBV5-6; j_gene: TRBJ1-2; abundance: -; CDR3nt: TGTGCCAGCAGCATGGGGACAGGTTCTTACTATGGCTACACCTTC; CDR3aa: CASSMGTGSYYGYTF
d_gene: -; v_gene: TRBV4-1; j_gene: TRBJ2-7; abundance: -; CDR3nt: TGCGCCAGCAGCCAAGATTTCATATACGAGCAGTACTTC; CDR3aa: CASSQDFIYEQYF
d_gene: TRBD1; v_gene: TRBV6-2/TRBV6-3; j_gene: TRBJ2-2; abundance: -; CDR3nt: TGTGCCAGCAGTTATCTCGGGACAGTGCTGTTTTTT; CDR3aa: CASSYLGTVLFF
d_gene: -; v_gene: TRBV7-3; j_gene: TRBJ1-1; abundance: few; CDR3nt: TGTGCCAGCAGCTTAACGGGGGACACTGAAGCTTTCTTT; CDR3aa: CASSLTGDTEAFF
d_gene: -; v_gene: TRBV5-6; j_gene: TRBJ1-2; abundance: -; CDR3nt: TGTGCCAGCAGCTTGCCCAACCATGGTTCGGGTGGCTACACCTTC; CDR3aa: CASSLPNHGSGGYTF
d_gene: TRBD2; v_gene: TRBV20-1; j_gene: TRBJ2-4; abundance: -; CDR3nt: TGCAGTGCTAGTTCATCCAGCGGGGGGGCCAAAAACATTCAGTACTTC; CDR3aa: CSASSSSGGAKNIQYF
d_gene: -; v_gene: TRBV2; j_gene: TRBJ1-4; abundance: once; CDR3nt: TGTGCCAGCGCTCTCGACAGCTTTGGGGGAAAACTGTTTTTT; CDR3aa: CASALDSFGGKLFF
d_gene: TRBD1; v_gene: TRBV6-5; j_gene: TRBJ2-7; abundance: -; CDR3nt: TGTGCCAGCAGTTACCTGGGACAGGGCGCCTACGAGCAGTACTTC; CDR3aa: CASSYLGQGAYEQYF
d_gene: TRBD1; v_gene: TRBV7-9; j_gene: TRBJ2-2; abundance: -; CDR3nt: TGTGCCAGCAGCTTAGCGCTGGGACAGGGGATTGGCGGGGAGCTGTTTTTT; CDR3aa: CASSLALGQGIGGELFF
d_gene: TRBD1; v_gene: TRBV18; j_gene: TRBJ1-5; abundance: -; CDR3nt: TGTGCCAGCTCATTCTCTTCAGGGGGCCGGGGCAATCAGCCCCAGCATTTT; CDR3aa: CASSFSSGGRGNQPQHF
d_gene: -; v_gene: TRBV2; j_gene: TRBJ1-3; abundance: -; CDR3nt: TGTGCCAGCACTCGCTCTCGGACGGCAGCTGGAAACACCATATATTTT; CDR3aa: CASTRSRTAAGNTIYF
d_gene: TRBD2; v_gene: TRBV5-1; j_gene: TRBJ2-5; abundance: -; CDR3nt: TGCGCCAGCAGCTTCGGGACTAGTGAAGAGACCCAGTACTTC; CDR3aa: CASSFGTSEETQYF
d_gene: -; v_gene: TRBV19; j_gene: TRBJ2-4; abundance: -; CDR3nt: TGTGCCAGTAGTACCAATTACGGGCTAGCCAAAAACATTCAGTACTTC; CDR3aa: CASSTNYGLAKNIQYF